Sequencing of this TCR beta chain was carried out in a study of neoadjuvant anti-PD-1 for oral cavity cancer. This clone has just a few counts. Sequencing was performed with immunoSEQ multiplex PCR; in TCRdb, only in-frame clones are kept and a portion is missing. The sample holds about 14,000 clones; around 70% are singletons and the top ten take less than 2.5%. There are 16 residues in the CDR3. V shed 5 bases and J shed 2 bases, with 16 bases lying between them. Germline CDR1 LNHDA, CDR2 SQIVND (reference sequence). The sample in question was PBMCs, obtained before nivolumab (anti-PD-1) treatment. The receptor comes from a person aged 35-80 years with oral cavity squamous cell carcinoma. The chain is built from TRBV19 and TRBJ1-5, with D unresolved. The CDR3 here is CASSPNWGGGNQPQHF. The CDR3 nucleotides read TGTGCCAGTAGTCCCAACTGGGGTGGGGGCAATCAGCCCCAGCATTTT.